The subject of this entry is one TCR beta chain. Antigen: not known. The data originate from a study of CD8+ T cells in alopecia areata. Study-wide results and limits: Scalp clonality, together with expanded CD8+ clones among the top 100, fell significantly with tofacitinib.

Described treatment: oral pan-JAK inhibitor, 5-10 mg twice daily. Lesional scalp tissue (obtained by punch biopsy) and peripheral blood were collected from alopecia areata patients. As the sequencing template, cDNA was produced by extracting RNA and reverse transcribing it. Produced via immunoSEQ multiplex PCR; TCRdb's table is partial and in-frame only. In the table there are 250,000 to 300,000 clones, 55% to 70% of which are singletons. Per the germline V gene, CDR1 is SGHTA and CDR2 is FQGNSA. This CDR3 is built from 14 residues. V lost 3 bases and J lost 8; bases outside the gene matches: 6. This specimen was CD4+ T cells sorted from blood, taken at week 24, from a patient treated with tofacitinib. This clonotype originated in a human donor with alopecia areata. The chain couples TRBV7-2 to TRBJ1-4; 7 positions match TRBD1. CDR3 sequence: CASSLQGVGEKLFF. In nucleotides, the CDR3 is TGTGCCAGCAGCTTGCAGGGGGTCGGCGAAAAACTGTTTTTT.